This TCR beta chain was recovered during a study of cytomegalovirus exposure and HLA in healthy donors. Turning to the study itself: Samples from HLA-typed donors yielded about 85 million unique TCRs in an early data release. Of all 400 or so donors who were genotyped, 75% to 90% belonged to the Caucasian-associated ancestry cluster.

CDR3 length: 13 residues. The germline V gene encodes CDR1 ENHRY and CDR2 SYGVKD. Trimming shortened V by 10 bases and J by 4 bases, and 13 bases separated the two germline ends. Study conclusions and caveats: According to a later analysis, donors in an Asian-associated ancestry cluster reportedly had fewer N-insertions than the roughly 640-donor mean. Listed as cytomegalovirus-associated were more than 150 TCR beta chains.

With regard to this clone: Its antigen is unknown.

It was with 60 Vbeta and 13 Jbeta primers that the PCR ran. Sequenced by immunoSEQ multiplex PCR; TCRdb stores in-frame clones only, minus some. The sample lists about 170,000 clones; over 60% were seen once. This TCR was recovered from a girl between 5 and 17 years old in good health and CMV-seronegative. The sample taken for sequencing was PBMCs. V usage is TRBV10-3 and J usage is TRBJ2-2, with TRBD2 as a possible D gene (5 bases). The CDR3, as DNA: TGTGCCACCGAGAGGGTGGCCACCGGGGAGCTGTTTTTT. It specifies CATERVATGELFF.